This is a list of T cell receptor beta chains from one sample in a study of blood T cells in healthy people across ages. TCRdb independently ran MiXCR on the 5' RACE reads; one entry per CDR3 protein. The sample has about 1,400,000 distinct CDR3 sequences; 59% are singletons. Sequencing was carried out using blood. These receptors were obtained from a man aged 18 to 35 in good health. CDR3s include the opening cysteine and the closing phenylalanine or tryptophan. The D gene is left open where the match is weak. Clone size appears in some rows only: once, few, many, or a class for an expanded clone.

few	TRBV3-1	TRBJ2-5	NA	CASSPPGTSQETQYF	TGTGCCAGCAGCCCTCCCGGGACTTCCCAAGAGACCCAGTACTTC
NA	TRBV13	TRBJ1-2	NA	CASSLAGDNYGYTF	TGTGCCAGCAGCCTAGCGGGGGACAACTATGGCTACACCTTC
NA	TRBV7-9	TRBJ2-7	NA	CASSVERYEQYF	TGTGCCAGCAGCGTCGAGCGGTACGAGCAGTACTTC
NA	TRBV24-1	TRBJ2-3	NA	CATSELGGRTDTQYF	TGTGCCACCAGTGAATTAGGGGGGCGGACAGATACGCAGTATTTT
NA	TRBV20-1	TRBJ2-7	NA	CSARTGLGYEQYF	TGCAGTGCTAGGACGGGACTGGGCTACGAGCAGTACTTC
NA	TRBV11-2	TRBJ1-2	NA	CASRQAGPLGYGYTF	TGTGCCAGCCGCCAAGCGGGCCCGCTAGGCTATGGCTACACCTTC
NA	TRBV2	TRBJ2-1	TRBD2	CANRDYSYNEQFF	TGTGCCAACCGGGACTACTCATACAATGAGCAGTTCTTC
NA	TRBV20-1	TRBJ2-7	NA	CSAIPPANRIAPYEQYF	TGCAGTGCTATCCCCCCGGCCAACAGGATAGCCCCCTACGAGCAGTACTTC
NA	TRBV2	TRBJ1-1	TRBD1	CASSPDRTNTEAFF	TGTGCCAGCAGTCCGGACAGGACAAACACTGAAGCTTTCTTT
once	TRBV29-1	TRBJ2-3	TRBD2	CSVDLGLAGTDTQYF	TGCAGCGTTGACCTGGGACTAGCGGGCACAGATACGCAGTATTTT
few	TRBV5-1	TRBJ2-4	NA	CASSELQVGGIQYF	TGCGCCAGCAGCGAACTTCAAGTCGGGGGCATTCAGTACTTC
NA	TRBV11-2	TRBJ2-2	TRBD1	CASRSVQGADTGELFF	TGTGCCAGCAGATCTGTACAGGGGGCTGACACCGGGGAGCTGTTTTTT
NA	TRBV4-1	TRBJ2-3	NA	CASSQTGSVFTDTQYF	TGCGCCAGCAGCCAGACCGGGAGCGTTTTCACAGATACGCAGTATTTT
NA	TRBV4-1	TRBJ1-5	NA	CASRHTPGDDQPQHF	TGCGCCAGCAGACATACACCAGGCGACGATCAGCCCCAGCATTTT
NA	TRBV7-9	TRBJ1-2	TRBD1	CASSRMTGLRDGYTF	TGTGCCAGCAGCCGAATGACAGGGCTCAGGGATGGCTACACCTTC
NA	TRBV20-1	TRBJ1-6	NA	CSAPFLEGSSYNSPLHF	TGCAGTGCTCCCTTTCTGGAGGGAAGCTCCTATAATTCACCCCTCCACTTT
few	TRBV5-1	TRBJ2-7	NA	CASSLGTPNYEQYF	TGCGCCAGCAGCTTGGGAACACCGAACTACGAGCAGTACTTC
NA	TRBV15	TRBJ1-2	NA	CATSRIGGATNYGYTF	TGTGCCACCAGCAGAATCGGAGGGGCTACTAACTATGGCTACACCTTC
few	TRBV4-1	TRBJ2-7	NA	CASSPPGVATEQYF	TGCGCCAGCAGCCCTCCCGGGGTGGCTACCGAGCAGTACTTC
NA	TRBV20-1	TRBJ1-2	NA	CSALLRIYGYTF	TGCAGTGCCCTATTACGGATCTATGGCTACACCTTC
few	TRBV10-3	TRBJ2-3	TRBD1	CAISPTGAADTQYF	TGTGCCATCAGCCCTACAGGGGCCGCAGATACGCAGTATTTT
few	TRBV6-2/TRBV6-3	TRBJ2-1	TRBD1	CASSLILGTGSMNEQFF	TGTGCCAGCAGCCTCATTTTGGGGACAGGGAGTATGAATGAGCAGTTCTTC
NA	TRBV9	TRBJ1-2	NA	CASSAKGGYTF	TGTGCCAGCAGCGCTAAGGGAGGCTACACCTTC
NA	TRBV5-6	TRBJ1-6	NA	CASSAGGAVYNSPLHF	TGTGCCAGCAGCGCGGGCGGGGCGGTCTATAATTCACCCCTCCACTTT
NA	TRBV20-1	TRBJ1-4	NA	CSAQGLANEKLFF	TGCAGTGCTCAGGGGTTGGCTAATGAAAAACTGTTTTTT
NA	TRBV4-3	TRBJ2-7	TRBD1	CASSQSSWTGGNYEQYF	TGCGCCAGCAGCCAATCATCGTGGACAGGGGGAAACTACGAGCAGTACTTC
NA	TRBV9	TRBJ2-7	TRBD1	CASSGRLDRVRNYEQYF	TGTGCCAGCAGCGGAAGACTGGACAGGGTGAGAAACTACGAGCAGTACTTC
NA	TRBV20-1	TRBJ2-3	NA	CSASPAQRYTDTQYF	TGCAGTGCTAGCCCAGCCCAGAGATACACAGATACGCAGTATTTT
NA	TRBV3-1	TRBJ1-2	TRBD1	CASSKPGGYGYTF	TGTGCCAGCAGCAAACCAGGGGGTTATGGCTACACCTTC
NA	TRBV20-1	TRBJ2-7	NA	CSARKLDEQYF	TGCAGTGCCAGGAAGCTCGACGAGCAGTACTTC
few	TRBV11-2	TRBJ2-7	TRBD2	CASSFLAGGTSYEQYF	TGTGCCAGCAGCTTCTTGGCGGGGGGTACCTCCTACGAGCAGTACTTC
few	TRBV6-2/TRBV6-3	TRBJ1-2	NA	CASSLPTDTYGYTF	TGTGCCAGCAGTTTGCCGACAGATACCTATGGCTACACCTTC